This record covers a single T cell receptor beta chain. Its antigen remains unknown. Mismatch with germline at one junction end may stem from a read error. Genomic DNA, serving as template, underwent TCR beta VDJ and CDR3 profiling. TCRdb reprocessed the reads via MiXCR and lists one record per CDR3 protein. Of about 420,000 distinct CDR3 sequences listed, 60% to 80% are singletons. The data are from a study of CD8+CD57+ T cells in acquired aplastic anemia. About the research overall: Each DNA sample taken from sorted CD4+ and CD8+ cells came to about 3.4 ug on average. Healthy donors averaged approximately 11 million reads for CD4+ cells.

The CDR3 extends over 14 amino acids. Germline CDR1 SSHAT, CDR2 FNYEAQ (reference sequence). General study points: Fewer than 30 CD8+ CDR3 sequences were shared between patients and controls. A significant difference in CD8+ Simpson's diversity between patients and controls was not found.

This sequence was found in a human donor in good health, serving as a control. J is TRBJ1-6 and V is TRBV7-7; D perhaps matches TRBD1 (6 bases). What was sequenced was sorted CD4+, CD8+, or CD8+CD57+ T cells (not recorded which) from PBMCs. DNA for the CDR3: TGTGCCAGCAGCTTTGCTAGGGGGAAGCTAGCTACACCTTTT. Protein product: CASSFARGKLATPF.